This T cell receptor beta chain originates from a study of Ad26.COV2.S vaccination and SARS-CoV-2 variants. Points from the study as a whole: TCR breadth and depth estimates may have understated total T cell responses. Those who received vaccine or placebo ended up with similar non-spike TCR breadth. Spike-specific TCR breadth was greater after Ad26.COV2.S than placebo.

Generated by immunoSEQ multiplex PCR, the TCRdb table keeps only in-frame clones and is missing some. The data contain about 180,000 clones, roughly 89% of them singletons. A word on this clone: Its antigen is unidentified.

The material sequenced was peripheral blood, taken after recovery from COVID-19. The clonotype originates from a human donor who had recovered from COVID-19.

This CDR3 is CAWSWGNEQFF. As DNA, the CDR3 is TGTGCCTGGAGTTGGGGGAATGAGCAGTTCTTC. The rearrangement uses TRBV30 and TRBJ2-1; D is tentatively TRBD1 or TRBD2 (5 bases each). Trimming removed 2 bases from V and 7 bases from J, with 6 bases in between. CDR3 length equals 11 residues. Germline loops: CDR1 GTSNPN, CDR2 SVGIG (reference sequence).